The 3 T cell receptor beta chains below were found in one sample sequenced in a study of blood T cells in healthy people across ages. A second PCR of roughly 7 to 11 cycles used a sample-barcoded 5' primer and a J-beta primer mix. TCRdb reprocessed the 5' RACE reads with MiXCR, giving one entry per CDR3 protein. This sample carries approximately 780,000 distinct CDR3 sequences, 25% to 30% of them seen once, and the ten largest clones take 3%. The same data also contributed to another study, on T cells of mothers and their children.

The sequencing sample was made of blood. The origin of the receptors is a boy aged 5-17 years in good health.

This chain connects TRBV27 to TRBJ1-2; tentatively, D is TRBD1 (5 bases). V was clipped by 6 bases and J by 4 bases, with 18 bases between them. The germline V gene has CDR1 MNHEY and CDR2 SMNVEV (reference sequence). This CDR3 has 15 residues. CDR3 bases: TGTGCCAGCAGCCCCCAGCGGGGGGAACTCTATGGCTACACCTTC. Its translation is CASSPQRGELYGYTF.

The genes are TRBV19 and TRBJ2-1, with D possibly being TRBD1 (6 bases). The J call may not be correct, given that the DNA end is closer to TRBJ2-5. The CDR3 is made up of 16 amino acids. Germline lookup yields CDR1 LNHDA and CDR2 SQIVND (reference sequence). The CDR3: CASSISTGEPQETQYF. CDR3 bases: TGTGCCAGTAGTATTTCGACAGGAGAGCCCCAAGAGACCCAGTACTTC.

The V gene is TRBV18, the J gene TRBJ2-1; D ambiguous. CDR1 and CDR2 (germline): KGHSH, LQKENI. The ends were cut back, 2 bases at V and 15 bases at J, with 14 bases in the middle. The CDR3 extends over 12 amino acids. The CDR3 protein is CASSPELDPWFF. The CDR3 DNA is TGTGCCAGCTCACCAGAGTTGGACCCATGGTTCTTC.